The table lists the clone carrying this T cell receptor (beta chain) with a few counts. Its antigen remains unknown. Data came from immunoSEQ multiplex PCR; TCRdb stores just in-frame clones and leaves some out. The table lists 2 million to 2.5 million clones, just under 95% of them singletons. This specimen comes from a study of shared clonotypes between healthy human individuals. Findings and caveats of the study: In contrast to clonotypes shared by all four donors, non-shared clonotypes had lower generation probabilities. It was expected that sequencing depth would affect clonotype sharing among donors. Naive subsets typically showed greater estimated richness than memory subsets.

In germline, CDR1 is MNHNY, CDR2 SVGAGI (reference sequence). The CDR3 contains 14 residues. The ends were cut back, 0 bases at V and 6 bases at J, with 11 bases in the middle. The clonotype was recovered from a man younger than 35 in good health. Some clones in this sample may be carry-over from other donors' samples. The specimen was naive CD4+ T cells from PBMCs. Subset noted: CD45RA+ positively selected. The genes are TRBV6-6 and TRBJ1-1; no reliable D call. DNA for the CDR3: TGTGCCAGCAGTTACTCGGATTCAGGCCCTGAAGCTTTCTTT. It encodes CASSYSDSGPEAFF.